This TCR beta chain was recovered during a study of T cell responses to AZD1222 COVID-19 vaccine. The V end lost 1 base, the J end lost 3 bases, and 16 bases lay between the germline ends. The CDR3 has 17 amino acids. Per the germline V gene, CDR1 is MRHNA and CDR2 is SNTAGT. This table comes from immunoSEQ multiplex PCR, and its TCRdb copy is limited to in-frame clones, with some not included. This table has fewer than 200,000 clones, 70% to 90% appearing once. A remark on this clone: Antigen specificity is unknown.

General study results and limits: Receipt of two AZD1222 doses was followed by a rise in Spike-specific TCR breadth and depth. White British donors predominated, females outnumbered males, and clonal diversity was possibly underestimated. Sampling captured repertoires only after the peak T cell response. Only a handful of people who got AZD1222 tested seropositive at baseline.

This TCR derives from an adult in good health. The sample in question was peripheral blood, obtained on day 0 of AZD1222 vaccination. V usage is TRBV6-4 and J usage is TRBJ1-5; the D is unclear. The CDR3 sequence is CASSDLSWRKINQPQHF. DNA for the CDR3: TGTGCCAGCAGTGACTTGAGTTGGCGAAAGATCAATCAGCCCCAGCATTTT.